The rows below give T cell receptor beta chains drawn from one sample of a study of cytomegalovirus exposure and HLA in healthy donors. Assay used: immunoSEQ multiplex PCR; TCRdb lists only in-frame clones, some missing. Of some 170,000 clones listed, roughly 87% are singletons. What was sequenced was PBMCs. These receptors were taken from a girl under 18 in good health and CMV-seropositive. The CDR3 runs from the conserved cysteine through the conserved F or W. The order of the fields is clone size, V gene, J gene, D gene, CDR3 DNA, CDR3 protein. A D gene is named only where the DNA matches it firmly. Clone size is stated in some rows and not others, as once, few, many or a class when expanded.

.	TRBV29-1	TRBJ2-1	.	TGCAGAGTAGCCCGTTACAATGAGCAGTTCTTC	CRVARYNEQFF
.	TRBV2	TRBJ1-1	.	TGTGCCAGCACCAACCAGTTAGCCCGGGAAGCTTTCTTT	CASTNQLAREAFF
.	TRBV28	TRBJ1-4	.	TGTGCCAGCAGTCCGACGGATAGCCTTACCAATGAAAAACTGTTTTTT	CASSPTDSLTNEKLFF
.	TRBV5-1	TRBJ1-1	TRBD1	TGCGCCAGCAGCTTGGAAGGGGGCAGTCATCCCGAAGCTTTCTTT	CASSLEGGSHPEAFF
.	TRBV27	TRBJ2-1	TRBD2	TGTGCCAGCGATTCCCTCCGCGGGAGATACAATGAGCAGTTCTTC	CASDSLRGRYNEQFF
.	TRBV13	TRBJ2-3	TRBD1	TGTGCCAGCAGCCTTGGACAGGGGGGCCCAGATACGCAGTATTTT	CASSLGQGGPDTQYF
.	TRBV19	TRBJ1-3	TRBD1	TGTGCCAGTAGTGAGGACAGGGGACCTGGAAACACCATATATTTT	CASSEDRGPGNTIYF
.	TRBV7-2	TRBJ2-7	TRBD1	TGTGCCAGCAGCCATCCCGGGACAGGGCGAGAGTACTTC	CASSHPGTGREYF
.	TRBV27	TRBJ2-5	TRBD2	TGTGCCAGCAGTCCGGGACTAGCTTTTGAGACCCAGTACTTC	CASSPGLAFETQYF
.	TRBV4-1	TRBJ2-7	TRBD2	TGCGCCAGCAGCCAGCGACTAGCGAGCGCCTACGAGCAGTACTTC	CASSQRLASAYEQYF
.	TRBV7-8	TRBJ2-7	.	TGTGCCAGCAGCTACTACAGGGACGAGCAGTACTTC	CASSYYRDEQYF
.	TRBV29-1	TRBJ2-7	TRBD2	TGCAGCGTTGAAGAAAAGACTAGCGGGAGGGCCAGGGCCGCCTACGAGCAGTACTTC	CSVEEKTSGRARAAYEQYF
.	TRBV7-9	TRBJ2-2	.	TGTGCCAGCAGCTTAGAGAAAACTAAGGCCGGGGAGCTGTTTTTT	CASSLEKTKAGELFF
.	TRBV7-2	TRBJ2-7	TRBD2	TGTGCCAGCAGCTTATTTGGAGGCGGGGGAGCTTGGGAGCAGTACTTC	CASSLFGGGGAWEQYF
.	TRBV5-1	TRBJ2-1	TRBD2	TGCGCCAGCAGCTGGGGGGCTAGCGGGGGGCGAGTAGGCGAGCAGTTCTTC	CASSWGASGGRVGEQFF
.	TRBV5-4	TRBJ2-1	.	TGTGCCAGCAGCTTCTCCCCCCCCAGGGGCCGCGAGTTATGGGATGAGCAGTTCTTC	CASSFSPPRGRELWDEQFF
.	TRBV28	TRBJ2-5	.	TGTGCCAGCAGTTCCGAGGAGACCCAGTACTTC	CASSSEETQYF
.	TRBV30	TRBJ1-5	.	TGTGCCTGGAGTAGACGGAGAAATCAGCCCCAGCATTTT	CAWSRRRNQPQHF
once	TRBV28	TRBJ1-4	TRBD1	TGTGCCAGCAATAAACAGGGGTACGAAAAACTGTTTTTT	CASNKQGYEKLFF
.	TRBV7-6	TRBJ1-5	.	TGTGCCAGCAGCTTAGAGGGGGGGGCGCCAGACGGCAATCAGCCCCAGCATTTT	CASSLEGGAPDGNQPQHF
.	TRBV15	TRBJ1-4	TRBD1	TGTGCCACCAGCGGCAAGACAGGGGCTAGAGAAAAACTGTTTTTT	CATSGKTGAREKLFF
.	TRBV7-2	TRBJ2-4	TRBD2	TGTGCCAGCAGCTTAGCCCGCGGGGGTGGCAAAAACATTCAGTACTTC	CASSLARGGGKNIQYF
.	TRBV5-1	TRBJ2-2	.	TGCGCCAGCAGCTTGGACAGGGAGAGCACCGGGGAGCTGTTTTTT	CASSLDRESTGELFF
.	TRBV27	TRBJ2-7	.	TGTGCCAGCAGTTTGGAGACTAGTCCCTACGAGCAGTACTTC	CASSLETSPYEQYF
.	TRBV7-9	TRBJ2-7	TRBD1	TGTGCCAGCAGCTGGACAGGGCTTGAGCAGTACTTC	CASSWTGLEQYF
.	TRBV7-9	TRBJ1-3	TRBD1	TGTGCCAGCACCGCCCGTTCGAAGGGGGCTGCGGGAAACACCATATATTTT	CASTARSKGAAGNTIYF
.	TRBV9	TRBJ1-4	TRBD1	TGTGCCAGCAGCACCGGGACAGGGTACGAAAAACTGTTTTTT	CASSTGTGYEKLFF
.	TRBV18	TRBJ2-3	TRBD1	TGTGCCAGCTCACCAGGGACAGCCGATACGCAGTATTTT	CASSPGTADTQYF
few	TRBV5-6	TRBJ1-1	TRBD1	TGTGCCAGCAGCTTAGGGGCAGGGGGCACTGAAGCTTTCTTT	CASSLGAGGTEAFF
.	TRBV9	TRBJ2-3	TRBD2	TGTGCCAGCAGCCCGAGGGGTGCAGCGGGAGTAGATACGCAGTATTTT	CASSPRGAAGVDTQYF
.	TRBV2	TRBJ1-2	.	TGTGCCAGCGGCAGAGGAACTCTAGAGGACTATGGCTACACCTTC	CASGRGTLEDYGYTF
.	TRBV7-6	TRBJ1-5	TRBD1	TGTGCCAGCAGCCTGGGGACAGCCAGCAATCAGCCCCAGCATTTT	CASSLGTASNQPQHF
.	TRBV7-3	TRBJ2-3	.	TGTGCCAGCAGCTTAAGCTGGACTTCAGCAGGCACAGATACGCAGTATTTT	CASSLSWTSAGTDTQYF
.	TRBV10-2	TRBJ2-3	.	TGCGCCAGTAAAGTTTTCGGGGACACAGATACGCAGTATTTT	CASKVFGDTDTQYF
.	TRBV6-1	TRBJ1-5	TRBD1	TGTGCCAGCAGTGAGAGTCCCGGAGGGGGCGCATATAGCAATCAGCCCCAGCATTTT	CASSESPGGGAYSNQPQHF
once	TRBV10-3	TRBJ2-6	.	TGTGCCATCAGTGAAGCGGCCTCCGGGGCCAACGTCCTGACTTTC	CAISEAASGANVLTF
.	TRBV7-9	TRBJ1-2	.	TGTGCCAGCAGCTTAGGGGACATGATGTATGGCTACACCTTC	CASSLGDMMYGYTF
few	TRBV4-3	TRBJ1-5	TRBD1	TGCGCCAGCAGCCAAGTCCTTGACAGGGGTCGCCAGCCCCAGCATTTT	CASSQVLDRGRQPQHF
.	TRBV28	TRBJ2-7	TRBD2	TGTGCCGCGGGAGCGGGCTACGAACCCCGGCCGCAGTACTTC	CAAGAGYEPRPQYF
.	TRBV7-8	TRBJ1-2	TRBD1	TGTGCCAGCAGCCGGGACAGGCGGAACTATGGCTACACCTTC	CASSRDRRNYGYTF
.	TRBV18	TRBJ2-7	.	TGTGCCAGCTCACCCGGTAACAGGGGAGGATACGAGCAGTACTTC	CASSPGNRGGYEQYF
.	TRBV27	TRBJ2-3	.	TGTGCCAGCAGTTTGGGACTGCACCCAGATACGCAGTATTTT	CASSLGLHPDTQYF